This T cell receptor (beta chain) comes out of a study of blood T cell repertoires in COVID-19. About the study: Sites across the United States, Italy and Spain contributed samples from acute and convalescent COVID-19. From T cells, B-cell-depleted T cells, or PBMCs came the material, which was cDNA or gDNA.

CDR1 and CDR2 from the germline V gene are MNHEY and SVGAGI. The length of the CDR3 is 14 residues. V was clipped by 2 bases and J by 6 bases, with 13 bases between them. Per the authors' pipeline: Scientists estimated how many nucleated cells there were by amplifying reference gene primers. Only in-frame clones appear in the TCRdb table, and some are missing; sequencing was by immunoSEQ multiplex PCR. V and J calls and clone size are copied from that table; D and trimming were computed from the DNA. The sample yields tens of thousands of clones, under 80% seen once. This TCR was sampled from a human donor in a cohort sampled during active COVID-19. V gene TRBV6-5 combines with J gene TRBJ1-2; possible D gene TRBD1, 5 bases. Sequenced: peripheral blood. The CDR3 sequence is CASSYRPGRDGYTF. As DNA, the CDR3 is TGTGCCAGCAGTTACCGCCCAGGGCGCGATGGCTACACCTTC.